This T cell receptor (beta chain) was recorded in a study of CXCR3-negative and CXCR3-positive naive CD8 T cells. Points from the study as a whole: TRBV-TRBJ usage was similar across naive CXCR3 subsets but distinct in memory cells. TCR interaction strength was inferred from TRB CDR3 physicochemistry, as CD5 matched across naive subsets. When CXCR3-positive naive cells were set against CXCR3-negative naive cells, the former had more hydrophobic TRB CDR3s.

Naive CD8+ T cells carried a CD45RO-CCR7+CD27+CD95- phenotype. The CDR3 is made up of 15 amino acids. Germline assignment: CDR1 SGHAT and CDR2 FQDESV (reference sequence). Carrying UMI labels, the TRB cDNA libraries were prepared through 5' RACE. TCRdb reworked the 5' RACE reads into one entry per CDR3 protein, no DNA. This listing includes tens of thousands of distinct CDR3 sequences. As concerns this clonotype: Its antigen remains unknown.

The gene calls are TRBV11-1 and TRBJ1-1. The sequence came from a human donor in good health. Some clones in this sample may be carry-over from other donors' samples. The sample was naive CXCR3+ CD8+ T cells from blood. The subset denotes: CD45RO-CCR7+CD27+CD95- naive CD8+ T cells expressing CXCR3 (TNR3+). This CDR3 is CASSLVVRLNTEAFF.